This TCR beta chain was obtained from a study of T cell clusters in autoimmune cytopenias. A remark on this clonotype: The antigen remains unidentified.

CDR3 size: 15 residues. About 37,500 genome equivalents of blood DNA were amplified for TRB. General study points: Exclusive TRB clusters were 2.5 to 3-fold more numerous in healthy donors than in active autoimmune hepatitis. Clustering suggested that physiological T cell clusters were missing in primary autoimmune cytopenia patients.

One tube held mixed TRB-A and TRB-B primer pools for touch-down PCR. TCRdb re-called the multiplex PCR reads and shows each CDR3 protein once, DNA omitted. In total, the table holds some 8,400 distinct CDR3 sequences. The sequenced material came from peripheral blood. The receptor comes from a human donor with an autoimmune cytopenia or autoimmune hepatitis (not recorded which). This chain uses TRBV12-3 or TRBV12-4 with TRBJ2-2; checking the TCRdb D call of TRBD1 is not possible without DNA. The CDR3 region is CASSLSGGRTGELFF.